The T cell receptor beta chain under discussion was sequenced for a study of immune heterogeneity within non-small cell lung tumors. Regarding the study as a whole: Some T-cell receptor beta clonotypes occurred at high frequency. These high-frequency clonotypes were largely distinct between individual patients.

In regard to this clonotype: Its matching antigen is unknown.

The CDR3 consists of 14 residues. Trimming removed 5 bases at V and 7 bases at J, with 18 bases between. Germline assignment: CDR1 LNHNV and CDR2 YYDKDF (reference sequence). A first 10-cycle multiplex round used 32 V-gene and 13 J-gene primers on TCR beta CDR3. One entry per CDR3 protein results from TCRdb running MiXCR on the multiplex PCR reads. Of roughly 3,600 distinct CDR3 sequences listed, over 35% are singletons. At 600 to 750 ng per sample, bulk tumor genomic DNA provided the template. Multiple widely separated biopsies were taken from each primary tumor at surgery. Surgery that was curative in intent was performed on patients with untreated, newly diagnosed non-small cell lung cancer.

This chain uses TRBV15 with TRBJ2-7; D is possibly TRBD1 or TRBD2 (5 bases each). Sequencing input: lung tumor tissue. The clonotype was recovered from a man aged 65-85 years with non-small cell lung cancer. CDR3 amino acids: CATSPGASTGEQYF. The DNA for the CDR3 is TGTGCCACCAGCCCTGGGGCGAGCACGGGGGAGCAGTACTTC.